One sample yielded the 22 T cell receptor beta chains listed below, sequenced in a study of T-cell reconstitution after alpha-beta-depleted transplantation in children. Preparation of the TCRbeta library used unique molecular identifiers. TCRdb reanalysed the PCR reads using MiXCR and keeps one entry per CDR3 protein. The data contain around 180,000 distinct CDR3 sequences, over 8.5% of them seen just once; the ten biggest clones take up 13%. The sequencing here drew on PBMCs, taken before TCRalphabeta/CD19-depleted stem cell transplant. These receptors originate from a boy aged 2 to 9 with acute myeloid leukemia, due to receive a stem cell transplant.

This clonotype was seen many times. The chain uses TRBV19 and TRBJ2-2, with D uncertain. This CDR3 is built from 14 residues. Trimming took 6 bases from V and 6 from J, leaving 14 bases between them. Germline-derived CDR1 and CDR2 are LNHDA and SQIVND (reference sequence). CDR3 residues: CASRIQYGAGELFF. DNA for the CDR3: TGTGCCAGTAGAATCCAATACGGAGCCGGGGAGCTGTTTTTT.

This chain joins TRBV10-3 and TRBJ2-3, with 7 nucleotides matching TRBD2. CDR1 and CDR2 from the germline V gene are ENHRY and SYGVKD. The CDR3 is made up of 16 amino acids. Unmatched junction bases numbered 7, after V lost 4 bases and J lost 0 bases. The CDR3 region has the DNA TGTGCCATCAGTGGCCTTGTGGGGGGGAGCACAGATACGCAGTATTTT. This gives the protein CAISGLVGGSTDTQYF.

At least ten counts were recorded for this clonotype. V and J are TRBV28 and TRBJ1-6, with TRBD1 matching over 8 bases. In germline, CDR1 is MDHEN, CDR2 SYDVKM. Trimming cost V 6 bases and J 4 bases; bases outside gene matches: 8. CDR3 length equals 16 residues. The CDR3 sequence: CASRGQGPPYNSPLHF. Here the CDR3 DNA reads TGTGCCAGCAGAGGACAGGGCCCACCTTATAATTCACCCCTCCACTTT.

This clonotype was detected many times. The rearrangement links TRBV6-2 or TRBV6-3 to TRBJ2-1; perhaps TRBD2 as D (6 bases). This CDR3 has 17 amino acids. Germline CDR1 reads MNHEY; CDR2 reads SVGEGT. The V gene lost 1 base and the J gene lost 0 bases, with 13 bases spanning the gap. This chain's CDR3 is CASSYLRGKGSYNEQFF. The CDR3, as DNA: TGTGCCAGCAGTTACTTGCGGGGCAAGGGCTCCTACAATGAGCAGTTCTTC.

This clonotype was seen ten or more times. The chain recombines TRBV28 with TRBJ2-7; TRBD1 matches at 7 bases. With 8 bases clipped from V and 0 bases from J, the junction kept 1 base outside the gene matches. The CDR3 length is 12 residues. Germline lookup yields CDR1 MDHEN and CDR2 SYDVKM. Here the CDR3 reads CASRTGSYEQYF. CDR3 in DNA: TGTGCCAGCCGGACAGGCTCCTACGAGCAGTACTTC.

This clonotype appeared many times. DNA of the CDR3: TGCAGTGCTAGTCACCCGGATAACCAAGAGACCCAGTACTTC. The encoded protein is CSASHPDNQETQYF. The genes are TRBV20-1 and TRBJ2-5; unclear D gene. The V and J ends lost 3 bases and 0 bases respectively, with 11 bases between them. The CDR3 loop spans 14 amino acids. The germline V gene has CDR1 DFQATT and CDR2 SNEGSKA (reference sequence).

There are many counts of this clonotype. This chain connects TRBV20-1 to TRBJ2-1; D is perhaps TRBD2 (6 bases). The CDR3 has 13 residues. Trimming cost V 5 bases and J 7 bases, with 15 bases left between them. Germline CDR1 and CDR2: DFQATT and SNEGSKA (reference sequence). CDR3 amino acids: CSASDWGDNEQFF. Here the CDR3 DNA reads TGCAGTGCTTCGGACTGGGGGGATAATGAGCAGTTCTTC.

This clonotype was seen many times. The CDR3 DNA reads as TGCAGTGCTCAGTTAGCGGGATCCGGGGGGGCCAAGTACTTC. Its translation: CSAQLAGSGGAKYF. This sequence joins TRBV20-1 and TRBJ2-5; TRBD2 matches 8 bases. Germline loops: CDR1 DFQATT, CDR2 SNEGSKA (reference sequence). CDR3 length equals 14 residues. The V and J ends lost 5 bases and 12 bases, in that order; junction bases with no gene match: 17.

This chain links TRBV10-3 with TRBJ2-3; no firm D call. The germline CDR1 and CDR2 sequences are ENHRY and SYGVKD. The CDR3 runs 14 residues. Trimming cost V 6 bases and J 6 bases, with 16 bases left between them. For the CDR3, the DNA is TGTGCCATCAGGAGAACAGCTGGGTCGGATACGCAGTATTTT. This codes for CAIRRTAGSDTQYF.

This clonotype was detected many times. The genes are TRBV7-2 and TRBJ2-7; TRBD2 matches 8 bases. The junction had 1 base not matched to a gene; V was cut back by 1 base and J by 2 bases. Looked up from germline, CDR1 is SGHTA and CDR2 is FQGNSA. CDR3 length: 14 residues. CDR3: CASSLGGRTYEQYF. CDR3 nucleotides: TGTGCCAGCAGCTTAGGCGGGAGGACCTACGAGCAGTACTTC. Complete variable domain (other parts from reference TRBV7-2 and TRBJ2-7): GAGVSQSPSNKVTEKGKDVELRCDPISGHTALYWYRQSLGQGLEFLIYFQGNSAPDKSGLPSDRFSAERTGGSVSTLTIQRTQQEDSAVYLCASSLGGRTYEQYFGPGTRLTVT.

This clonotype was seen repeatedly, ten times or more. This sequence joins TRBV13 and TRBJ2-5, with TRBD1 identical over 7 bases. The CDR3 extends over 16 amino acids. Per the germline V gene, CDR1 is PRHDT and CDR2 is FYEKMQ (reference sequence). V was pared by 2 bases and J by 5 bases, with 11 bases of the junction left unmatched. The CDR3 region is CASSLNYEGGWETQYF. The CDR3 DNA reads as TGTGCCAGCAGCTTAAATTATGAAGGGGGCTGGGAGACCCAGTACTTC.

This clonotype was found many times. V gene TRBV20-1 combines with J gene TRBJ2-1, with D tentatively TRBD1 or TRBD2 (5 bases each). Trimming cost V 1 base and J 11 bases, with 18 bases left between them. CDR1 DFQATT and CDR2 SNEGSKA come from the germline V gene (reference sequence). This CDR3 comprises 14 residues. CDR3 sequence reads: CSARVAYRDDKQFF. The CDR3 bases are TGCAGTGCTAGAGTTGCATACCGGGACGATAAGCAGTTCTTC.

This clonotype was picked up many times. The chain combines TRBV21-1 with TRBJ1-5; the table's TRBD1 call for D was not verified on the DNA. TRBV21-1 is deemed a pseudogene. This CDR3 spans 17 amino acids. The CDR3 sequence: CASSKEYGGWSNQPQHF. DNA of the CDR3: TGTGCCAGCAGCAAAGAATATGGGGGCTGGAGCAATCAGCCCCAGCATTTT.

This clonotype was seen ten or more times. The chain uses TRBV6-5 and TRBJ1-2, with TRBD1 matching over 7 bases. The CDR3 loop spans 12 amino acids. Germline V gene lookup returns CDR1 MNHEY and CDR2 SVGAGI. V lost 7 bases and J lost 8; bases outside the gene matches: 7. In nucleotides, the CDR3 is TGTGCCAGCACCTCGACAGGGTGGGGCTACACCTTC. It encodes CASTSTGWGYTF.

In its sample, this clonotype was seen many times. The chain recombines TRBV5-1 with TRBJ2-3; D is ambiguous. V lost 1 base and J lost 5, with 5 bases in between. Per the germline V gene, CDR1 is SGHRS and CDR2 is YFSETQ. The CDR3 loop spans 12 amino acids. CDR3 sequence: CASSLSEDTQYF. The CDR3 nucleotides read TGCGCCAGCAGCTTGAGCGAAGATACGCAGTATTTT.

This clonotype was seen at least ten times. The chain uses TRBV12-3 or TRBV12-4 and TRBJ2-3; D ambiguous. With 0 bases removed from V and 10 bases from J, the gap between germline ends came to 17 bases. This CDR3 has 15 amino acids. The CDR3 reads CASSLAADPRGSQYF. The CDR3 nucleotides read TGTGCCAGCAGTTTAGCGGCGGACCCGCGTGGTTCGCAGTATTTT.

In its sample, this clonotype was seen many times. This sequence joins TRBV6-1 and TRBJ1-2; no definite D call. The germline V gene encodes CDR1 MNHNS and CDR2 SASEGT. Trimming removed 10 bases from V and 5 bases from J, with 14 bases in between. This CDR3 has 12 residues. Here the CDR3 reads CATFWLRYGYTF. CDR3 sequence (DNA): TGTGCCACCTTTTGGTTACGGTATGGCTACACCTTC.

This clonotype was counted many times. The genes are TRBV20-1 and TRBJ1-5; 8 bases map to TRBD1. Germline trimming cut 0 bases from V and 1 base from J; bases unmatched to any gene: 5. The CDR3 contains 16 residues. The germline V gene encodes CDR1 DFQATT and CDR2 SNEGSKA (reference sequence). The CDR3 loop is CSAREGQGFSNQPQHF. CDR3 sequence (DNA): TGCAGTGCTAGAGAAGGACAGGGTTTCAGCAATCAGCCCCAGCATTTT.

This clonotype has at least ten counts. This chain uses TRBV6-2 or TRBV6-3 with TRBJ2-2; 9 bases are a match to TRBD1. The germline V gene encodes CDR1 MNHEY and CDR2 SVGEGT. The CDR3 totals 17 residues. Unmatched junction bases numbered 12, after V lost 6 bases and J lost 4 bases. CDR3 sequence: CASSPWRTGDFTGELFF. The CDR3 region has the DNA TGTGCCAGCAGCCCTTGGAGGACAGGGGACTTCACCGGGGAGCTGTTTTTT.

This clonotype was seen many times. The chain links TRBV29-1 to TRBJ2-3; no firm D call. The CDR3 extends over 12 amino acids. Germline assignment: CDR1 SQVTM and CDR2 ANQGSEA. V lost 7 bases and J lost 6, with 14 bases in between. The CDR3 DNA reads as TGCAGCGCCCGGGCCCCCCCGGATACGCAGTATTTT. This gives the protein CSARAPPDTQYF.

This clonotype was found a few times. V usage is TRBV3-1 and J usage is TRBJ1-5, with 7 bases matching TRBD1. J lost 3 bases, V lost 4 bases, and 6 bases had no gene match. The CDR3 spans 15 residues. CDR1 is LGHDT and CDR2 is YNNKEL in the germline V gene (reference sequence). In DNA, the CDR3 is TGTGCCAGCAGCCGCTCTACAGGGGACAATCAGCCCCAGCATTTT. It encodes CASSRSTGDNQPQHF.

At least ten counts were recorded for this clonotype. The chain joins TRBV7-9 to TRBJ1-1; D is uncertain. V was shortened by 5 bases and J by 8 bases, with 12 bases between the two germline ends. Germline CDR1 reads SEHNR; CDR2 reads FQNEAQ (reference sequence). CDR3 length equals 12 residues. In DNA, the CDR3 is TGTGCCAGCAGCCCTGAGGGAAGCGAAGCTTTCTTT. This translates into CASSPEGSEAFF. The whole variable domain, remainder taken from reference TRBV7-9 and TRBJ1-1, is DTGVSQNPRHKITKRGQNVTFRCDPISEHNRLYWYRQTLGQGPEFLTYFQNEAQLEKSRLLSDRFSAERPKGSFSTLEIQRTEQGDSAMYLCASSPEGSEAFFGQGTRLTVV.